This T cell receptor (beta chain) was recovered during a study of identical twins. Study-wide results and limits: Interpretation of the results relied on cross-sectional statistical analysis and not on following the same donors.

As to this clonotype: Its antigen is unidentified.

Carrying unique molecular identifiers, the cDNA also gained a universal primer site through template switching. TCRdb called the 5' RACE reads again in MiXCR, with one record for every CDR3 protein. The sample contains 500,000 to 650,000 distinct CDR3 sequences, under 8.5% of which appear only once. CDR1 is DFQATT, CDR2 SNEGSKA, per germline (reference sequence). This CDR3 spans 11 amino acids. The V and J ends lost 4 bases and 0 bases respectively, with 1 base between them. The sample was also linked to a second study, of yellow fever vaccine responses in identical twins.

Input material: PBMCs. The origin of this receptor is a woman between 18 and 29 years old in good health. The V call is TRBV20-1, the J call TRBJ2-1; D not resolved. The CDR3 sequence is CSATSYNEQFF. CDR3 sequence (DNA): TGCAGTGCTACCTCCTACAATGAGCAGTTCTTC.